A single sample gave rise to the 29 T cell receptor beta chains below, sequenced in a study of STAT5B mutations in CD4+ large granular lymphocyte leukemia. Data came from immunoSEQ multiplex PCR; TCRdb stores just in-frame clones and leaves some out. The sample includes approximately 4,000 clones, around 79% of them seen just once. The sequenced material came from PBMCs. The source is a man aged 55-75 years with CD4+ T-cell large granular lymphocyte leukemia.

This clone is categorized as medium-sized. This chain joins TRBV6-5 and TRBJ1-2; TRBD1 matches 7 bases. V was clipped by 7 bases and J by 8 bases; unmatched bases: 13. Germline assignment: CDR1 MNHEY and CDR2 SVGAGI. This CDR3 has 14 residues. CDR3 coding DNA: TGTGCCAGCATCCCCAGGCGGGCAGGGGGAGGCTACACCTTC. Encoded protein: CASIPRRAGGGYTF.

CDR3 region: CASSDGGAYYGYTF. CDR3 DNA: TGTGCCAGCAGTGACGGGGGCGCGTACTATGGCTACACCTTC. This chain links TRBV2 with TRBJ1-2; D perhaps matches TRBD1 (6 bases). The germline gives CDR1 SNHLY, CDR2 FYNNEI. V lost 3 bases and J lost 3, with 11 bases in between. CDR3 length equals 14 residues.

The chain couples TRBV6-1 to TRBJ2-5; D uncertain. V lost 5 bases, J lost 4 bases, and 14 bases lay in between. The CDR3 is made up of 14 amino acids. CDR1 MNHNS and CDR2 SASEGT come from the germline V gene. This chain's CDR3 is CASSKKYGTETQYF. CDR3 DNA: TGTGCCAGCAGTAAAAAGTACGGAACAGAGACCCAGTACTTC.

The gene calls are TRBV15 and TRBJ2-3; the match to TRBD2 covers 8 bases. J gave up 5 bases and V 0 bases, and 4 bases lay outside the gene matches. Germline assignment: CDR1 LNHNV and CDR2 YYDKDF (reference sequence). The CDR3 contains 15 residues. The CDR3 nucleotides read TGTGCCACCAGCAGAGATCGGGGGGGCCAAGATACGCAGTATTTT. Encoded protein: CATSRDRGGQDTQYF.

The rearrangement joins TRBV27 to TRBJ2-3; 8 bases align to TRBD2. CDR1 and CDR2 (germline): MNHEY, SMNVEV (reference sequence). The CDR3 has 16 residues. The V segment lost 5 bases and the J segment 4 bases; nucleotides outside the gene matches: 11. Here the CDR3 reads CASSTLAVSMADTQYF. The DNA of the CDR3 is TGTGCCAGCAGTACACTAGCGGTCTCTATGGCAGATACGCAGTATTTT.

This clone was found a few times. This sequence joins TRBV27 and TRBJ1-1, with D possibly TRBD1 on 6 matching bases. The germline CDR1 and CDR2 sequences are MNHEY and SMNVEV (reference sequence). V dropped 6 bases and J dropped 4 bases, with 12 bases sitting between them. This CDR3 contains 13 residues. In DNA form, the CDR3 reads TGTGCCAGCAGATTCCAGGGGAGCACTGAAGCTTTCTTT. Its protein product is CASRFQGSTEAFF.

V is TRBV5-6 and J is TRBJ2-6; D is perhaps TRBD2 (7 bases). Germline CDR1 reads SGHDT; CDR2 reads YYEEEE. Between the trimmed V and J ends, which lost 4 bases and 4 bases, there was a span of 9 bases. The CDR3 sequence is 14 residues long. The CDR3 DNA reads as TGTGCCAGCAGCGGGGGGGCGGGGGCCAACGTCCTGACTTTC. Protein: CASSGGAGANVLTF.

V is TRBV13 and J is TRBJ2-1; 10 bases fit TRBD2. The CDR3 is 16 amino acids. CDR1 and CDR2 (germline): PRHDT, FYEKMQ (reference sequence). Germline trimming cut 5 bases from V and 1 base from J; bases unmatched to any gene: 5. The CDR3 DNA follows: TGTGCCAGCAGCCTCCTAGCGGGGGCGTCCTACAATGAGCAGTTCTTC. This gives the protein CASSLLAGASYNEQFF.

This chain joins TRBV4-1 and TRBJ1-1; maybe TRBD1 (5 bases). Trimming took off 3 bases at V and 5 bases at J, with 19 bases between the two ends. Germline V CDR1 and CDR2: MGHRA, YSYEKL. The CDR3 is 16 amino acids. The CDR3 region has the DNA TGCGCCAGCAGCCAGTATCAGACGGGGACCTGGACTGAAGCTTTCTTT. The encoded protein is CASSQYQTGTWTEAFF.

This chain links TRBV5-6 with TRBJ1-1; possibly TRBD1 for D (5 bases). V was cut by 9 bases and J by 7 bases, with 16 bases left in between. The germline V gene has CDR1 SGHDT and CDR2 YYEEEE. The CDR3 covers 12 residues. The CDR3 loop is CATRGGGNEAFF. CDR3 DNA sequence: TGTGCCACCCGGGGGGGAGGAAATGAAGCTTTCTTT.

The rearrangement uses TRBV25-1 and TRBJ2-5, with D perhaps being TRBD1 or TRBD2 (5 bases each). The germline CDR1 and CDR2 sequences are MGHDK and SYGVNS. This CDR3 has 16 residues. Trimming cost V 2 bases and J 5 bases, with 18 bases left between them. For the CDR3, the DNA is TGTGCCAGCAGTGAACGTCGGGACCCAAAGGAGGAGACCCAGTACTTC. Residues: CASSERRDPKEETQYF.

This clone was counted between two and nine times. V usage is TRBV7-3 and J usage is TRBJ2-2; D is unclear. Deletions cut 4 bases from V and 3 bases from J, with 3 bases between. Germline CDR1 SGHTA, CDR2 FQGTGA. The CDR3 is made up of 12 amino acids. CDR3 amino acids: CASSSDTGELFF. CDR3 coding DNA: TGTGCCAGCAGCTCGGACACCGGGGAGCTGTTTTTT.

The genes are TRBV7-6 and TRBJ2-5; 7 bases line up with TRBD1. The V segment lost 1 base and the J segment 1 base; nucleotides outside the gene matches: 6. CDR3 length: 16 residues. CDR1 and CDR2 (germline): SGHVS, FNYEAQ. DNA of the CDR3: TGTGCCAGCAGCTTAGACCCCTGGGACAGCCAAGAGACCCAGTACTTC. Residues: CASSLDPWDSQETQYF.

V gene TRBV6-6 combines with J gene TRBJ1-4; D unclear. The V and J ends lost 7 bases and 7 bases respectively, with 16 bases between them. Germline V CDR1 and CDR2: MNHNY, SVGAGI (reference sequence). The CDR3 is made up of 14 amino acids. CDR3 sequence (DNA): TGTGCCAGCACTTTGGCAGGCGGTGGTGAAAAACTGTTTTTT. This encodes CASTLAGGGEKLFF.

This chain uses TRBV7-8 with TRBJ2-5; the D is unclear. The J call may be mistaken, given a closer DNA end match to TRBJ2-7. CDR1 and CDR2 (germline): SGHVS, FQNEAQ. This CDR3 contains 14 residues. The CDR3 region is CASKNTDDVYEQYF. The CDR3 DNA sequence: TGTGCCAGCAAAAACACAGACGATGTCTACGAGCAGTACTTC.

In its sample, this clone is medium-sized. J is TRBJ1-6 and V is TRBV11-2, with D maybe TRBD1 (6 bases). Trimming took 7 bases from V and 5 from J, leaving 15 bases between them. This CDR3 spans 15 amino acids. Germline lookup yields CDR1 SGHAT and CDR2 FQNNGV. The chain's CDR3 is CASTSDGQNNSPLHF. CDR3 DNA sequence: TGTGCCAGCACCTCCGACGGACAGAATAATTCACCCCTCCACTTT.

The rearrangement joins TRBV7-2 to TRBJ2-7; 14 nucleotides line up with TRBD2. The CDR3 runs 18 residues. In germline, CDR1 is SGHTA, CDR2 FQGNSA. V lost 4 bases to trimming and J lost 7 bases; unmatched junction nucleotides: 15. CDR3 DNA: TGTGCCAGCAGCTCTATGACTAGCGGGGGGGCTGCTGCATATGAGCAGTACTTC. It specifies CASSSMTSGGAAAYEQYF.

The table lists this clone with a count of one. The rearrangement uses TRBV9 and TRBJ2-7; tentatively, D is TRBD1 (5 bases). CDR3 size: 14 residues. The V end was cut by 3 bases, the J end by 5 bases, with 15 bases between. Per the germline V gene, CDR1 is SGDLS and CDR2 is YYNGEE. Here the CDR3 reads CASSASGKLDEQYF. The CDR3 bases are TGTGCCAGCAGCGCCTCAGGGAAATTGGACGAGCAGTACTTC. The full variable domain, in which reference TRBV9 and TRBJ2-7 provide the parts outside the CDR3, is DSGVTQTPKHLITATGQRVTLRCSPRSGDLSVYWYQQSLDQGLQFLIQYYNGEERAKGNILERFSAQQFPDLHSELNLSSLELGDSALYFCASSASGKLDEQYFGPGTRLTVT.

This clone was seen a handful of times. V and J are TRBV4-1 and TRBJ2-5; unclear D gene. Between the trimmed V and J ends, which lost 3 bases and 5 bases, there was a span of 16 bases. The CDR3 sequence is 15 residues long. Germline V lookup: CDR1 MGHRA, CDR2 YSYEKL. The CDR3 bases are TGCGCCAGCAGCCAGTTGGCCGCCGGATGGGAGACCCAGTACTTC. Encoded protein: CASSQLAAGWETQYF.

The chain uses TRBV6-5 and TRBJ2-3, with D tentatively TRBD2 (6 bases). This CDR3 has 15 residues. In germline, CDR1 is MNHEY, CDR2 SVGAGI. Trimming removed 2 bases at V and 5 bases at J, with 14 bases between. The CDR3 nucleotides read TGTGCCAGCAGTTACCGGGACTTCGCCAAAGATACGCAGTATTTT. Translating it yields CASSYRDFAKDTQYF.

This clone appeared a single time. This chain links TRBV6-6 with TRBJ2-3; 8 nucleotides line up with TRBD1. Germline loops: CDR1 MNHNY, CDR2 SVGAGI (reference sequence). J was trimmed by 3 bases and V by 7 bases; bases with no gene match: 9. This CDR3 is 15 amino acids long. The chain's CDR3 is CASTDRVVRTDTQYF. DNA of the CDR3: TGTGCCAGCACGGACAGGGTAGTTAGAACAGATACGCAGTATTTT.

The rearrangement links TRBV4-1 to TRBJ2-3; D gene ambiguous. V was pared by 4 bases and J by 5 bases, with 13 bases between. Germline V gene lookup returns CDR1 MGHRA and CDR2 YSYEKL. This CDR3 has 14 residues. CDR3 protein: CASSPPNKRDTQYF. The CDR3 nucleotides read TGCGCCAGCAGCCCACCTAACAAGAGAGATACGCAGTATTTT.

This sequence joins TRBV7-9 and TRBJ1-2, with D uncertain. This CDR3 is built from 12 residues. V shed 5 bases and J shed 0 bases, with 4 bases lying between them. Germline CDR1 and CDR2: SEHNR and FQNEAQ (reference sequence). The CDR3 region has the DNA TGTGCCAGCAGCCCCGCTAACTATGGCTACACCTTC. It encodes CASSPANYGYTF.

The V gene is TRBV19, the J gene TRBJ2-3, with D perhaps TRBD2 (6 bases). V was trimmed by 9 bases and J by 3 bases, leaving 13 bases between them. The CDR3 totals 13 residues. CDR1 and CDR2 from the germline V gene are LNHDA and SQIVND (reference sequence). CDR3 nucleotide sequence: TGTGCCAGCCAAAGCCGGGAGACAGATACGCAGTATTTT. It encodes CASQSRETDTQYF.

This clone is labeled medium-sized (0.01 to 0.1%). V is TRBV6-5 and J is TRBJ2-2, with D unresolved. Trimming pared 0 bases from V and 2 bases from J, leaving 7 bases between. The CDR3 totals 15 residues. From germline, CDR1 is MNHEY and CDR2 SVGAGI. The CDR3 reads CASSYSVTNTGELFF. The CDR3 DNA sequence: TGTGCCAGCAGTTACTCGGTGACAAACACCGGGGAGCTGTTTTTT.

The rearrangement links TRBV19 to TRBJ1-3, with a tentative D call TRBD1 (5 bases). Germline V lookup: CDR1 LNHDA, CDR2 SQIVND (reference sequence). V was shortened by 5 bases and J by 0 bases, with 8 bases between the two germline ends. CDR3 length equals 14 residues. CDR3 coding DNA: TGTGCCAGTAGTCGGGACCACTCTGGAAACACCATATATTTT. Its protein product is CASSRDHSGNTIYF.

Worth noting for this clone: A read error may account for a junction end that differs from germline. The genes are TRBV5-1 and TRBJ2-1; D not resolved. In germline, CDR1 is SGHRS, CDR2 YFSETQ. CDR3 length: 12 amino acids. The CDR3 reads CASSLDYTEQFF. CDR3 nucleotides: TGCGCCAGCAGCTTGGACTACACTGAGCAGTTCTTC.

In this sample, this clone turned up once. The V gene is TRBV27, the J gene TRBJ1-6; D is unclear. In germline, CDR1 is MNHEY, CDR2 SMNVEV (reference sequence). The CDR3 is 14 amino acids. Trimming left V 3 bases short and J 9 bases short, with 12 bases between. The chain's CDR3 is CASSLGRFGSPLHF. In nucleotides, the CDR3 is TGTGCCAGCAGTTTGGGGAGATTCGGTTCACCCCTCCACTTT.

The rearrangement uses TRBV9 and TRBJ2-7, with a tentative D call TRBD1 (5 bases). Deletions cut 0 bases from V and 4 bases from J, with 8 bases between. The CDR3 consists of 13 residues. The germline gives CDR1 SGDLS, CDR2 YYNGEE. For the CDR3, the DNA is TGTGCCAGCAGCGTAGCCCCAGGGTACGAGCAGTACTTC. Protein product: CASSVAPGYEQYF.